Sequencing of this T cell receptor beta chain was carried out in a study of blood T cell repertoires in COVID-19. Study as a whole: PBMCs, B-cell-depleted T cells, or T cells were the source of the cDNA or gDNA that made up the material.

This CDR3 comprises 14 residues. V lost 6 bases, J lost 5 bases, and 6 bases stayed unmatched. Germline V CDR1 and CDR2: SGHVS, FQNEAQ. TCRdb keeps only in-frame clones here, not all; method: immunoSEQ multiplex PCR. The sample has approximately 68,000 clones; roughly 84% are singletons. The sample comprised peripheral blood. The V gene is TRBV7-8, the J gene TRBJ2-5; 10 bases line up with TRBD1. The clonotype comes from a man between 45 and 60 years old with active COVID-19. The CDR3 reads CASSRDRGGETQYF. The CDR3 region has the DNA TGTGCCAGCAGTCGGGACAGGGGCGGGGAGACCCAGTACTTC.